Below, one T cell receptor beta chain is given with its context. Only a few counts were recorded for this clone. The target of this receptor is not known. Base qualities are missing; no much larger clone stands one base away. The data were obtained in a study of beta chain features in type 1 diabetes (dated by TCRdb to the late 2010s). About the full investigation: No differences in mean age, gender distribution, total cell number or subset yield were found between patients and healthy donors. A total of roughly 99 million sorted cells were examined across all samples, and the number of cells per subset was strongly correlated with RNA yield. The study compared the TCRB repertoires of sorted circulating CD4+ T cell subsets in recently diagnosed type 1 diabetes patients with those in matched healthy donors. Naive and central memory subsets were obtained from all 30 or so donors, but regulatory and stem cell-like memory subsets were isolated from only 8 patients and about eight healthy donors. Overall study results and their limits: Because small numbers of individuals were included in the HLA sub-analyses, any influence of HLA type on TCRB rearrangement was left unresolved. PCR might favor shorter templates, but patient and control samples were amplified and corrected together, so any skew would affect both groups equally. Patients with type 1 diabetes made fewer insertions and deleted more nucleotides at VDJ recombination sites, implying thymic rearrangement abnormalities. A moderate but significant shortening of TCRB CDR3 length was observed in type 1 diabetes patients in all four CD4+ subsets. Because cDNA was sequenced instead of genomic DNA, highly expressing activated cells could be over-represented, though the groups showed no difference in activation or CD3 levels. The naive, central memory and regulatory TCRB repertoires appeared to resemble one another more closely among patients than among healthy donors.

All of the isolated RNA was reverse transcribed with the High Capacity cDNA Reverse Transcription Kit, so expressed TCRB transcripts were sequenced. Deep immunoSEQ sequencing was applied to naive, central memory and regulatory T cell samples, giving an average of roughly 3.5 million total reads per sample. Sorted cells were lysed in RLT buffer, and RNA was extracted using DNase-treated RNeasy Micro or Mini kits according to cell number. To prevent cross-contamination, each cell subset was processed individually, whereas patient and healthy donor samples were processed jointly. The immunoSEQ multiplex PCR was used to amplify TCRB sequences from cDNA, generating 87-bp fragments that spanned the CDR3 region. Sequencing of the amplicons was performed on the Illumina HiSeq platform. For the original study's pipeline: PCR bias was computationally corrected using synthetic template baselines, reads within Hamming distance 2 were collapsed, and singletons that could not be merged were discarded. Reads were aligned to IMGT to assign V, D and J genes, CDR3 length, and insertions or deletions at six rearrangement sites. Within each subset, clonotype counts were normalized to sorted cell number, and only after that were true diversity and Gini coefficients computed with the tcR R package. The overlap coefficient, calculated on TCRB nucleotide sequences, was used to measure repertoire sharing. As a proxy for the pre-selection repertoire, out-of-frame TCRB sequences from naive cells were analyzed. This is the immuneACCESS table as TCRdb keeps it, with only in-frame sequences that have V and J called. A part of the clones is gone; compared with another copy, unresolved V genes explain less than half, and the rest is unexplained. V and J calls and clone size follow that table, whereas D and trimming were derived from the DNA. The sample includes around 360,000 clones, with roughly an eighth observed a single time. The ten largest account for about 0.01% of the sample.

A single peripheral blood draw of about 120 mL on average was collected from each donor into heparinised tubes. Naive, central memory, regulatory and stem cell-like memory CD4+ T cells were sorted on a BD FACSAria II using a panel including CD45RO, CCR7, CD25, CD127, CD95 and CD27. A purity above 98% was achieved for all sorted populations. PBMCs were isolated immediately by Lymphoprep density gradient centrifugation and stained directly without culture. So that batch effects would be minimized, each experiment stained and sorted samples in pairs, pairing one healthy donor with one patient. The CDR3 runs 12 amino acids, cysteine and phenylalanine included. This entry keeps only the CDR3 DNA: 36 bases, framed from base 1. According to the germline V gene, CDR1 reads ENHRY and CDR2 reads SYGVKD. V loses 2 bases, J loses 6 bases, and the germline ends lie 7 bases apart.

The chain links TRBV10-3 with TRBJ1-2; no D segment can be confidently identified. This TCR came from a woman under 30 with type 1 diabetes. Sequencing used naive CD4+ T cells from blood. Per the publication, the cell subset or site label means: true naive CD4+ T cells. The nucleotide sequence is TGTGCCATCAGTGAGACTCCCGATGGCTACACCTTC. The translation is CAISETPDGYTF.